The rows below give T cell receptor beta chains drawn from one sample of a study of breast tumors, draining lymph nodes, adjacent tissues. TCRdb reprocessed the multiplex PCR reads via MiXCR and lists one record per CDR3 protein. The table includes 70,000 to 95,000 distinct CDR3 sequences, roughly 20% detected once. Sequencing was performed on axillary lymph node tissue. Every receptor here comes from a female donor with breast cancer. Some clones in this sample may be carry-over from other donors' samples. Each CDR3 is given with its conserved first and last residue. A D gene is named only where the DNA matches it firmly. Expanded clones are given a class, and other clones once, few, many or no size at all.

>TRBV7-2|TRBJ2-2|TRBD2|many
CASSFTSGSGELFF
TGTGCCAGCAGCTTTACTAGCGGGAGCGGGGAGCTGTTTTTT
>TRBV6-1|TRBJ1-5|TRBD1|many
CASRKQGATGQPQHF
TGTGCCAGCAGGAAACAGGGGGCAACGGGGCAGCCCCAGCATTTT
>TRBV12-3/TRBV12-4|TRBJ1-5|-|-
CASSEKISNQPQHF
TGTGCCAGCAGTGAAAAAATAAGCAATCAGCCCCAGCATTTT
>TRBV9|TRBJ2-3|-|many
CASSARAGSGSPSNTQYF
TGTGCCAGCAGCGCGAGGGCGGGTAGCGGTAGCCCGTCCAATACGCAGTATTTT
>TRBV11-2|TRBJ1-2|TRBD1|many
CASSSGQGVGYTF
TGTGCCAGCAGCTCGGGACAGGGGGTAGGCTACACCTTC
>TRBV20-1|TRBJ2-5|TRBD1|many
CSAKTGAQYF
TGCAGTGCTAAGACAGGGGCCCAGTACTTC
>TRBV7-9|TRBJ2-5|TRBD2|many
CASSWGTSGGETQYF
TGTGCCAGCAGCTGGGGGACTAGCGGGGGAGAGACCCAGTACTTC
>TRBV5-5|TRBJ2-1|TRBD2|many
CASSSRTSVYNEQFF
TGTGCCAGCAGCTCAAGGACTAGCGTCTACAATGAGCAGTTCTTC
>TRBV18|TRBJ2-7|-|many
CASSPRGNYEQYF
TGTGCCAGCTCACCAAGGGGGAACTACGAGCAGTACTTC
>TRBV20-1|TRBJ1-4|TRBD1|many
CSAGNPGQSNEKLFF
TGCAGTGCCGGGAATCCGGGACAGAGTAATGAAAAACTGTTTTTT
>TRBV7-2|TRBJ2-7|TRBD2|many
CASSPAAGTIYEQYF
TGTGCCAGCAGCCCCGCGGCCGGGACTATCTACGAGCAGTACTTC
>TRBV2|TRBJ2-5|TRBD1|many
CASSSGTGFWETQYF
TGTGCCAGCAGTTCCGGGACAGGCTTCTGGGAGACCCAGTACTTC
>TRBV5-1|TRBJ2-3|-|many
CASSLGSHNTDTQYF
TGCGCCAGCAGCTTGGGGTCTCATAACACAGATACGCAGTATTTT
>TRBV10-1|TRBJ2-1|-|many
CASRVDEQFF
TGCGCCAGCAGGGTCGATGAGCAGTTCTTC
>TRBV27|TRBJ2-1|-|many
CASSSLGGGRGEQFF
TGTGCCAGCAGTTCCCTAGGAGGGGGTCGAGGGGAGCAGTTCTTC
>TRBV28|TRBJ1-2|-|few
CASSSSTGRYAGYTF
-
>TRBV3-1|TRBJ2-7|-|many
CASSQGRTYEQYF
TGTGCCAGCAGCCAAGGGAGAACCTACGAGCAGTACTTC
>TRBV5-4|TRBJ2-1|TRBD2|many
CASSLGPASGYNEQFF
TGTGCCAGCAGCTTGGGTCCGGCTAGCGGTTACAATGAGCAGTTCTTC
>TRBV6-2/TRBV6-3|TRBJ2-5|TRBD2|few
CASSWAGGSIETQYF
TGTGCCAGCAGTTGGGCAGGCGGGAGTATAGAGACCCAGTACTTC
>TRBV11-2|TRBJ2-7|TRBD1|many
CASSPPTGAYEQYF
TGTGCCAGCAGCCCCCCGACAGGGGCCTACGAGCAGTACTTC
>TRBV6-6|TRBJ2-2|-|few
CASEGAGTGELFF
TGTGCCAGCGAAGGGGCAGGTACCGGGGAGCTGTTTTTT
>TRBV11-3|TRBJ2-7|-|many
CASREAGITYEQYF
TGTGCCAGCAGGGAAGCCGGGATTACCTACGAGCAGTACTTC
>TRBV6-6|TRBJ2-1|-|many
CASSYGAYEQFF
TGTGCCAGCAGTTATGGGGCTTACGAGCAGTTCTTC
>TRBV7-3|TRBJ2-3|TRBD2|-
CASSLTSGGIDTQYF
TGTGCTAGCAGCTTAACTAGCGGGGGCATAGATACGCAGTATTTT
>TRBV3-1|TRBJ1-4|TRBD1|-
CASSPLQGSEKLFF
TGTGCCAGCAGCCCTTTACAGGGGAGCGAAAAACTGTTTTTT
>TRBV20-1|TRBJ1-5|-|many
CSARWSELVGQPQHF
TGCAGTGCTAGGTGGAGTGAATTGGTCGGTCAGCCCCAGCATTTT
>TRBV20-1|TRBJ2-2|TRBD1|many
CSVGTGSNTGELFF
TGCAGTGTGGGGACAGGGTCGAACACCGGGGAGCTGTTTTTT
>TRBV5-6|TRBJ2-5|-|many
CASSSSGATQYF
TGTGCCAGCAGCTCGTCGGGAGCGACCCAGTACTTC
>TRBV5-5|TRBJ2-5|TRBD1|many
CASSLSDRASETQYF
TGTGCCAGCAGCTTGTCGGACAGGGCCTCTGAGACCCAGTACTTC
>TRBV7-2|TRBJ1-3|-|many
CASSRQNSGNTIYF
TGTGCCAGCAGCCGACAGAACTCTGGAAACACCATATATTTT
>TRBV20-1|TRBJ2-1|TRBD1|many
CSAITGTGVYNEQFF
TGCAGTGCTATAACCGGGACAGGGGTTTACAATGAGCAGTTCTTC
>TRBV5-4|TRBJ2-5|TRBD2|-
CVSSPGLAGGPEETQYF
TGTGTCAGCAGCCCTGGACTAGCGGGAGGGCCAGAAGAGACCCAGTACTTC
>TRBV7-2|TRBJ2-7|TRBD2|many
CASSFTSGYEQYF
TGTGCCAGCAGCTTTACTAGCGGCTACGAGCAGTACTTC
>TRBV2|TRBJ2-1|-|many
CASRKRSRVENEQFF
TGTGCCAGCAGGAAGCGGAGCAGGGTTGAAAATGAGCAGTTCTTC
>TRBV6-2/TRBV6-3|TRBJ2-3|TRBD2|few
CASSQTSGRSDTQYF
TGTGCCAGCAGTCAGACTAGCGGGAGATCAGATACGCAGTATTTT
>TRBV5-6|TRBJ2-7|-|many
CASSRTGHYEQYF
TGTGCCAGCAGTCGGACGGGGCACTACGAGCAGTACTTC
>TRBV12-3/TRBV12-4|TRBJ2-1|-|many
CASSPKGSSYNEQFF
TGTGCCAGCAGCCCGAAGGGAAGCTCCTACAATGAGCAGTTCTTC
>TRBV5-1|TRBJ2-1|-|-
CASSSRAEESNEQFF
TGCGCCAGCAGCTCGCGGGCGGAAGAGAGCAATGAGCAGTTCTTC
>TRBV7-9|TRBJ2-1|TRBD2|many
CASSLATSGRGEQFF
TGTGCCAGCAGCTTAGCGACTAGCGGGAGGGGTGAGCAGTTCTTC
>TRBV6-1|TRBJ2-1|TRBD2|many
CASSPRTSGSYNEQFF
TGTGCCAGCAGTCCCCGGACTAGCGGGAGTTACAATGAGCAGTTCTTC
>TRBV2|TRBJ2-1|TRBD2|many
CASSGLARNEQFF
TGTGCCAGCAGTGGACTAGCCCGAAATGAGCAGTTCTTC
>TRBV5-1|TRBJ2-1|TRBD1|many
CASSLGWTGYNEQFF
TGCGCCAGCAGCTTGGGCTGGACAGGGTACAATGAGCAGTTCTTC
>TRBV15|TRBJ2-5|-|many
CATSRDQVQETQYF
TGTGCCACCAGCAGAGACCAAGTCCAAGAGACCCAGTACTTC
>TRBV6-2/TRBV6-3|TRBJ2-5|-|many
CASSPLGGQETQYF
TGTGCCAGCAGTCCCCTCGGGGGCCAAGAGACCCAGTACTTC